Listed here are 5 T cell receptor beta chains from one sample, sequenced in a study of CD8+ T cells in alopecia areata. It was cDNA, reverse transcribed from extracted RNA, that served as the sequencing template. Generated by immunoSEQ multiplex PCR, the TCRdb table keeps only in-frame clones and is missing some. This table holds about 64,000 clones, about 44% found once. The specimen was NKG2D-low CD8+ T cells sorted from blood. The receptors were gathered from a human donor with alopecia areata.

This clone was observed a handful of times. The chain uses TRBV29-1 and TRBJ2-5; weak D call: TRBD1 (5 bases). The end of the DNA aligns better with TRBJ2-7, so the J call may be wrong. Germline CDR1 is SQVTM and CDR2 is ANQGSEA. CDR3 length equals 12 residues. CDR3 loop: CSVEDNRGEQYF. For the CDR3, the DNA is TGCAGCGTTGAAGATAATAGGGGCGAGCAGTACTTC.

The chain joins TRBV7-9 to TRBJ2-7; TRBD2 agrees at 10 bases. The germline gives CDR1 SEHNR, CDR2 FQNEAQ (reference sequence). CDR3 length equals 15 residues. Trimming took 5 bases from V and 4 from J; bases not matched to a gene: 8. CDR3 DNA sequence: TGTGCCAGCAGCCGCAGCGGGAGGGTTTGGTACGAGCAGTACTTC. Amino acids: CASSRSGRVWYEQYF.

The gene calls are TRBV4-3 and TRBJ2-1; tentative D call: TRBD2 (6 bases). CDR1 and CDR2 (germline): LGHNA, YSLEER. CDR3 length: 16 amino acids. V was pared by 4 bases and J by 1 base, with 14 bases between. Here the CDR3 reads CASSPHQGGSYNEQFF. The CDR3 nucleotides are TGCGCCAGCAGCCCTCACCAGGGAGGTTCCTACAATGAGCAGTTCTTC.

This clone was seen more than once but under ten times. The chain recombines TRBV29-1 with TRBJ2-7; 9 bases line up with TRBD1. This CDR3 contains 15 residues. From germline, CDR1 is SQVTM and CDR2 ANQGSEA. V dropped 0 bases and J dropped 5; count of bases not matched to a gene: 8. The CDR3 spells CSVEDGTGSIDEQYF. CDR3 in DNA: TGCAGCGTTGAAGATGGGACAGGGAGTATCGACGAGCAGTACTTC.

This clone was counted a few times. This chain uses TRBV7-2 with TRBJ2-1; TRBD2 aligns across 8 bases. The CDR3 sequence is 16 residues long. Germline V gene data show CDR1 as SGHTA and CDR2 as FQGNSA. Germline trimming cut 5 bases from V and 7 bases from J; bases unmatched to any gene: 13. CDR3 protein: CASSMLRSGRRNEQFF. CDR3 nucleotides: TGTGCCAGCAGCATGCTTCGGAGCGGGAGAAGAAATGAGCAGTTCTTC.